Shown below are 30 T cell receptor beta chains from a single sample sequenced in a study of vaccination effects on CD4 cells after COVID-19. No antigen has been assigned to these receptors. The data were produced by immunoSEQ multiplex PCR, yet TCRdb's version contains in-frame clones alone and is incomplete. The sample shows tens of thousands of clones, approximately 76% of them seen only once. ViraFEST used viral peptide pools to expand antigen-specific CD4+ T cells before sequencing. Once cultured for more than nine days, the cells underwent separation to obtain CD4+ T cells. Participants each got two BNT162b2 or mRNA-1273 vaccine doses. Sequencing was performed on CD4+ T cells from PBMCs cultured with HCoV-OC43 spike peptides, taken after COVID-19 vaccination. This sample's subset: HCoV-OC43 spike overlapping peptide pool stimulation. Every receptor here comes from a human donor who received a COVID-19 vaccine.

V and J are TRBV12-5 and TRBJ2-5; 8 nucleotides align to TRBD1. J lost 3 bases, V lost 2 bases, and 5 bases had no gene match. The CDR3 runs 15 residues. Germline-derived CDR1 and CDR2 are LGHNT and FRNRAP. This CDR3 reads CASGLTRGRKETQYF. The CDR3 coding sequence is TGTGCTAGTGGTTTGACCAGGGGGCGGAAAGAGACCCAGTACTTC.

The J gene is TRBJ2-5, the V gene TRBV11-1; the match to TRBD2 covers 7 bases. J gave up 2 bases and V 2 bases, and 8 bases lay outside the gene matches. Germline CDR1 reads SGHAT; CDR2 reads FQDESV (reference sequence). CDR3 length equals 16 residues. As DNA, the CDR3 is TGTGCCAGCAGCTTAATGATCCCGCGGGGGCAAGAGACCCAGTACTTC. As protein: CASSLMIPRGQETQYF.

This chain joins TRBV14 and TRBJ2-1; D not certain. Germline CDR1 and CDR2: SGHDN and FVKESK. V shed 2 bases and J shed 12 bases, with 14 bases lying between them. CDR3 size: 13 residues. Here the CDR3 DNA reads TGTGCCAGCAGCCAAAGGGAACGACCGGGGCAGTTCTTC. Protein product: CASSQRERPGQFF.

The chain uses TRBV7-9 and TRBJ2-7; weak D call: TRBD2 (6 bases). Germline loops: CDR1 SEHNR, CDR2 FQNEAQ (reference sequence). The CDR3 has 13 residues. Between the trimmed V and J ends, which lost 5 bases and 4 bases, there was a span of 12 bases. DNA for the CDR3: TGTGCCAGCAGCGCCTCCGGAGGGTACGAGCAGTACGTC. Amino acid sequence: CASSASGGYEQYV.

This clone has a handful of counts. The chain couples TRBV27 to TRBJ2-1; the match to TRBD2 covers 11 bases. The V segment lost 0 bases and the J segment 5 bases; nucleotides outside the gene matches: 9. Germline CDR1 and CDR2: MNHEY and SMNVEV (reference sequence). This CDR3 comprises 18 residues. For the CDR3, the DNA is TGTGCCAGCAGTTTATCGTCGGGACTAGCGGTGGGAAACAATGAGCAGTTCTTC. Protein: CASSLSSGLAVGNNEQFF.

The table lists this clone with a count of one. The J gene is TRBJ2-1, the V gene TRBV7-7; TRBD1 might be the D (5 bases). V lost 10 bases, J lost 9 bases, and 22 bases lay in between. Germline CDR1 SSHAT, CDR2 FNYEAQ (reference sequence). The CDR3 loop spans 14 amino acids. DNA of the CDR3: TGTGCCACCGCTCGGACCCCAGGGCGGTCTGAGCAGTTCTTC. Translating it yields CATARTPGRSEQFF. Full variable domain (missing parts from reference TRBV7-7 and TRBJ2-1): GAGVSQSPRYKVTKRGQDVTLRCDPISSHATLYWYQQALGQGPEFLTYFNYEAQPDKSGLPSDRFSAERPEGSISTLTIQRTEQRDSAMYRCATARTPGRSEQFFGPGTRLTVL.

This clone was found once. This chain links TRBV19 with TRBJ2-7; 7 bases are a match to TRBD1. The CDR3 loop spans 13 amino acids. V lost 5 bases to trimming and J lost 6 bases; unmatched junction nucleotides: 7. Germline V lookup: CDR1 LNHDA, CDR2 SQIVND (reference sequence). CDR3 sequence reads: CASSPRTGGEQYV. The CDR3 DNA reads as TGTGCCAGTAGTCCCAGGACAGGCGGCGAGCAGTACGTC.

The chain has TRBV5-8 and TRBJ1-2; D call uncertain. Germline CDR1 reads SGHTS; CDR2 reads YDEGEE. Trimming pared 3 bases from V and 7 bases from J, leaving 13 bases between. The CDR3 loop spans 13 amino acids. Here the CDR3 DNA reads TGTGCCAGCAGCTCCCCCCCTTCCGGTGGCTACACCTTC. Translated, it gives CASSSPPSGGYTF.

V gene TRBV18 combines with J gene TRBJ2-5; D possibly corresponds to TRBD1 (5 bases). CDR1 and CDR2 (germline): KGHSH, LQKENI. This CDR3 has 13 amino acids. V was cut by 1 base and J by 4 bases, with 7 bases left in between. CDR3 region: CASSPRQGETQYF. As DNA, the CDR3 is TGTGCCAGCTCACCACGTCAGGGAGAGACCCAGTACTTC.

In its sample, this clone was seen a few times. The chain carries TRBV5-5 and TRBJ2-2; D is perhaps TRBD1 (6 bases). This CDR3 has 17 amino acids. The V end lost 4 bases, the J end lost 0 bases, and 16 bases lay between the germline ends. Per germline, CDR1 SGHKS and CDR2 YYEKEE (reference sequence). CDR3 sequence reads: CASSTQVTGTNTGELFF. The CDR3 DNA sequence: TGTGCCAGCAGCACCCAGGTCACAGGGACGAACACCGGGGAGCTGTTTTTT.

The V call is TRBV30, the J call TRBJ1-3; 7 positions match TRBD1. This CDR3 is built from 16 residues. Per the germline V gene, CDR1 is GTSNPN and CDR2 is SVGIG (reference sequence). V was pared by 0 bases and J by 4 bases, with 9 bases of the junction left unmatched. The CDR3 here is CAWSVFRTGTGNTIYF. In DNA form, the CDR3 reads TGTGCCTGGAGTGTATTTAGGACAGGCACCGGAAACACCATATATTTT.

The chain uses TRBV5-1 and TRBJ1-1; 11 positions agree with TRBD1. With V trimmed by 4 bases and J by 3 bases, 2 bases remained unmatched. This CDR3 is built from 14 residues. Germline V gene data show CDR1 as SGHRS and CDR2 as YFSETQ. CDR3 region: CASSPGQGDTEAFF. As DNA, the CDR3 is TGCGCCAGCAGCCCGGGACAGGGGGACACTGAAGCTTTCTTT.

The CDR3 DNA reads as TGTGCCAGCAGCTTTGATTGGACAGGGGGCGCAGATACGCAGTATTTT. Encoded protein: CASSFDWTGGADTQYF. The chain uses TRBV5-5 and TRBJ2-3; 11 nucleotides match TRBD1. With 2 bases clipped from V and 4 bases from J, the junction kept 6 bases outside the gene matches. This CDR3 is built from 16 residues. Germline V gene data show CDR1 as SGHKS and CDR2 as YYEKEE (reference sequence).

The chain couples TRBV10-2 to TRBJ1-1; no firm D call. From germline, CDR1 is WSHSY and CDR2 SAAADI. Trimming stripped 8 bases from V and 3 bases from J, with 16 bases between. The length of the CDR3 is 14 residues. CDR3 nucleotide sequence: TGCGCCAGCCTTACGACCAGCCGGGACACTGAAGCTTTCTTT. This gives the protein CASLTTSRDTEAFF.

The genes are TRBV6-2 or TRBV6-3 and TRBJ2-1; TRBD2 aligns across 7 bases. V was pared by 2 bases and J by 7 bases, with 11 bases of the junction left unmatched. Germline V gives CDR1 MNHEY, CDR2 SVGEGT. CDR3 length: 16 residues. CDR3 nucleotide sequence: TGTGCCAGCAGTTACCTTAGACTAGCTACGGGTAATGAGCAGTTCTTC. It yields the protein CASSYLRLATGNEQFF.

The CDR3 protein is CASRDRGPTNEKLFF. The DNA of the CDR3 is TGTGCCAGCAGGGACAGGGGGCCTACTAATGAAAAACTGTTTTTT. The chain recombines TRBV19 with TRBJ1-4, with 12 bases that match TRBD1. Germline-derived CDR1 and CDR2 are LNHDA and SQIVND (reference sequence). V shed 9 bases, J shed 2 bases, and the junction held 4 bases outside the gene matches. The length of the CDR3 is 15 residues.

CDR3 DNA: TGCGCCAGCGGGACAGGTAATGGTGGCTACACCTTC. Its translation: CASGTGNGGYTF. The chain carries TRBV5-1 and TRBJ1-2; TRBD1 agrees at 8 bases. CDR3 size: 12 residues. V lost 7 bases, J lost 7 bases, and 6 bases stayed unmatched. The germline gives CDR1 SGHRS, CDR2 YFSETQ.

This chain uses TRBV7-8 with TRBJ2-7, with TRBD1 identical over 10 bases. This CDR3 has 14 amino acids. Unmatched junction bases numbered 2, after V lost 4 bases and J lost 2 bases. CDR1 and CDR2 (germline): SGHVS, FQNEAQ. Written as DNA, the CDR3 is TGTGCCAGCAGCTCCGGACAGGGGGCCTACGAGCAGTACGTC. This translates into CASSSGQGAYEQYV.

The rearrangement joins TRBV4-1 to TRBJ1-5; 12 nucleotides agree with TRBD1. The V segment lost 4 bases and the J segment 3 bases; nucleotides outside the gene matches: 4. Germline V CDR1 and CDR2: MGHRA, YSYEKL. The CDR3 sequence is 16 residues long. The CDR3, as DNA: TGCGCCAGCAGCCGGGACAGGGGGCGGTCCAATCAGCCCCAGCATTTT. The encoded protein is CASSRDRGRSNQPQHF.

The rearrangement joins TRBV6-6 to TRBJ2-5; D might be TRBD1 (6 bases). With 0 bases removed from V and 5 bases from J, the gap between germline ends came to 13 bases. The CDR3 runs 15 residues. The germline V gene has CDR1 MNHNY and CDR2 SVGAGI (reference sequence). CDR3 nucleotide sequence: TGTGCCAGCAGTTACTCGACAGGTGGTGGGGAGACCCAGTACTTC. It is translated as CASSYSTGGGETQYF.

The rearrangement links TRBV7-8 to TRBJ2-2; a possible D gene is TRBD1 (6 bases). Germline assignment: CDR1 SGHVS and CDR2 FQNEAQ. The CDR3 length is 14 residues. V gave up 6 bases and J gave up 7 bases, with 15 bases separating them. CDR3 region: CASRSQGSGGELFF. The CDR3 region has the DNA TGTGCCAGCAGATCTCAGGGGTCGGGCGGGGAGCTGTTTTTT.

This chain uses TRBV6-1 with TRBJ2-7; 11 positions match TRBD1. CDR3 length: 14 residues. In germline, CDR1 is MNHNS, CDR2 SASEGT. V lost 6 bases, J lost 6 bases, and 7 bases stayed unmatched. The CDR3 DNA reads TGTGCCAGCAGCCACGGACAGGGGGCACGCGAGCAGTACGTC. Amino acids: CASSHGQGAREQYV.

The genes are TRBV6-6 and TRBJ2-2; a possible D gene is TRBD2 (5 bases). The CDR3 length is 13 residues. Germline CDR1 MNHNY, CDR2 SVGAGI (reference sequence). V was cut by 2 bases and J by 6 bases, with 7 bases left in between. The chain's CDR3 is CASSYRRPGELFF. The CDR3 nucleotides read TGTGCCAGCAGTTACCGGAGGCCCGGGGAGCTGTTTTTT.

The chain combines TRBV7-2 with TRBJ1-6; D is ambiguous. V was cut by 3 bases and J by 7 bases, with 10 bases left in between. CDR1 SGHTA and CDR2 FQGNSA come from the germline V gene. This CDR3 is 14 amino acids long. CDR3 coding DNA: TGTGCCAGCAGCTTGTGGGGATTCAATTCACCCCTCCACTTT. This translates into CASSLWGFNSPLHF.

V is TRBV19 and J is TRBJ1-5; a weak D match, TRBD1 (5 bases). Trimming took 0 bases from V and 5 from J, leaving 14 bases between them. This CDR3 contains 16 residues. Germline CDR1 is LNHDA and CDR2 is SQIVND (reference sequence). CDR3 nucleotide sequence: TGTGCCAGTAGTATAGAAAACCAGGGCAGCGATCAGCCCCAGCATTTT. Translating it yields CASSIENQGSDQPQHF.

CDR3 in amino acids: CASSLDTGSGINYGYTF. CDR3 nucleotides: TGTGCCAGCAGCTTAGACACAGGGTCGGGGATCAACTATGGCTACACCTTC. This chain connects TRBV7-3 to TRBJ1-2, with D possibly being TRBD1 (6 bases). The CDR3 totals 17 residues. Germline V CDR1 and CDR2: SGHTA, FQGTGA. With 2 bases removed from V and 2 bases from J, the gap between germline ends came to 18 bases.

The CDR3 bases are TGTGCCAGTAGTACACCTAGTGGTTGGGCAGATACGCAGTATTTT. Its protein product is CASSTPSGWADTQYF. The rearrangement joins TRBV19 to TRBJ2-3, with D unclear. This CDR3 is 15 amino acids long. V was trimmed by 4 bases and J by 4 bases, leaving 15 bases between them. Germline V CDR1 and CDR2: LNHDA, SQIVND (reference sequence).

This clone turned up a few times. J is TRBJ1-2 and V is TRBV7-9, with no clear D. Germline CDR1 reads SEHNR; CDR2 reads FQNEAQ (reference sequence). The CDR3 runs 15 residues. The V and J ends lost 1 base and 6 bases respectively, with 15 bases between them. CDR3 DNA: TGTGCCAGCAGCTTAGTTGAGGTATTAGGTAATGGCTACACCTTC. Translation gives CASSLVEVLGNGYTF.

The V gene is TRBV24-1, the J gene TRBJ1-4; no definite D call. Germline assignment: CDR1 KGHDR and CDR2 SFDVKD. Trimming shortened V by 1 base and J by 4 bases, and 3 bases separated the two germline ends. The CDR3 spans 13 residues. The CDR3 spells CATSDFSNEKLFF. The CDR3, as DNA: TGTGCCACCAGTGATTTCAGTAATGAAAAACTGTTTTTT.

V is TRBV6-1 and J is TRBJ2-1; D perhaps matches TRBD1 (6 bases). Germline-derived CDR1 and CDR2 are MNHNS and SASEGT. The V end lost 2 bases, the J end lost 8 bases, and 25 bases lay between the germline ends. CDR3 length: 18 residues. The DNA for the CDR3 is TGTGCCAGCAGTGAAACCCTTTCGGCCAGGGGAAGAAGCGATGAGCAGTTCTTC. It codes for CASSETLSARGRSDEQFF.